The TCR beta chain described here comes from a study of blood T cell repertoires in COVID-19. Study context: The analysed material was cDNA or gDNA that came from T cells, B-cell-depleted T cells, or PBMCs.

Trimming at V came to 6 bases and at J to 0 bases, leaving 10 bases not matched to a gene. Per the germline V gene, CDR1 is SNHLY and CDR2 is FYNNEI. CDR3 size: 16 residues. The table came from immunoSEQ multiplex PCR; TCRdb's copy has only in-frame clones and leaves some out. The sample includes about 300,000 clones, roughly 92% of them seen just once. The sequence derives from a woman in her twenties or thirties with COVID-19, enrolled during active disease. Material: peripheral blood. The V call is TRBV2, the J call TRBJ2-7, with 8 bases lining up with TRBD1. CDR3 residues: CASSRLRDRSSYEQYF. In DNA form, the CDR3 reads TGTGCCAGCAGCCGACTCCGGGACAGGAGCTCCTACGAGCAGTACTTC.